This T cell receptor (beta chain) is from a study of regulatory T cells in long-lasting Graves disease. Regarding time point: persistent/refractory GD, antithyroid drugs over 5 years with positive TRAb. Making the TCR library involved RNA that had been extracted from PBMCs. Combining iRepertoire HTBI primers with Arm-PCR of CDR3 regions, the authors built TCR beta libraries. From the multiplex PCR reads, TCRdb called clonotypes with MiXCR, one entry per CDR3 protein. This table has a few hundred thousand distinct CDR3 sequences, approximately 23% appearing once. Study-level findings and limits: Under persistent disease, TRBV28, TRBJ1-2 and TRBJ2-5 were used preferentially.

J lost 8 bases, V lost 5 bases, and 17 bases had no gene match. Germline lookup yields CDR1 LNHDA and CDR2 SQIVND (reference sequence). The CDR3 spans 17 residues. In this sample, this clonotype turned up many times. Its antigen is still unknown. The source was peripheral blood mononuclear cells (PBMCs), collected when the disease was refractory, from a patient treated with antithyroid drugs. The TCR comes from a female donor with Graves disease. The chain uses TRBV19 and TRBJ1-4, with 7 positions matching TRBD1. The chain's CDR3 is CASSPAGTAHRLEKLFF. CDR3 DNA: TGTGCCAGTAGTCCAGCCGGGACAGCCCATCGCCTAGAAAAACTGTTTTTT.